Listed here are 2 T cell receptor beta chains from one sample, sequenced in a study of blood T cell repertoires in COVID-19 (dated by TCRdb to 2018 to 2021). Libraries came from the immunoSEQ multiplex PCR assay. TCRdb re-hosts the immuneACCESS table, in-frame sequences only. Its copies lack some clones; in the studies checked, an unresolved V gene accounts for under half of them, and the cause for the rest is not known. This sample holds 180,000 or so clones; about 85% were observed only once. The ten biggest clones cover roughly 7.7% of the sample. Material: peripheral blood. Receptors originate from a woman aged 60 to 75 with acute or convalescent COVID-19.

On this clone: Additional DNA sequences in this sample encode the identical CDR3. CDR3 nucleotides: TGTGCCAGCTCACCTGGACAGCCCTACGAGCAGTACGTC. As protein: CASSPGQPYEQYV. This chain links TRBV18 with TRBJ2-7; weak D call: TRBD1 (6 bases). Deletions cut 3 bases from V and 2 bases from J, with 8 bases between. Germline lookup yields CDR1 KGHSH and CDR2 LQKENI. The CDR3 totals 13 residues.

V and J are TRBV6-5 and TRBJ2-5; D perhaps matches TRBD1 (6 bases). The V gene's germline CDR1 is MNHEY and CDR2 SVGAGI. The ends were cut back, 7 bases at V and 5 bases at J, with 17 bases in the middle. This CDR3 is built from 14 residues. CDR3 residues: CASKPVGQWETQYF. CDR3 sequence (DNA): TGTGCCAGCAAACCCGTTGGACAGTGGGAGACCCAGTACTTC.